This passage covers 14 T cell receptor beta chains from one sample sequenced in a study of blood T cell repertoires in COVID-19. Clones were read by immunoSEQ multiplex PCR, and TCRdb kept only the in-frame ones, dropping some. Here the sample spans roughly 150,000 clones, more than 75% being singletons. What was sequenced was peripheral blood. Receptor source: a man aged 55 to 70 with acute or convalescent COVID-19.

The rearrangement links TRBV23-1 to TRBJ2-7, with 11 bases identical to TRBD2. TRBV23-1 belongs to the ORF category, with a function that is uncertain. This CDR3 has 15 residues. V trimming: 2 bases; J trimming: 3 bases; junction bases outside the gene matches: 3. CDR3 sequence reads: CASSQPGLADYEQYF. Written as DNA, the CDR3 is TGCGCCAGCAGTCAACCGGGACTAGCGGACTACGAGCAGTACTTC.

The chain employs TRBV3-1 (or the pseudogene TRBV3-2) and TRBJ2-7; 8 bases line up with TRBD2. The V and J ends lost 0 bases and 0 bases, in that order; junction bases with no gene match: 4. The length of the CDR3 is 16 residues. Germline V gene lookup returns CDR1 LGHDT and CDR2 YNNKEL (reference sequence). CDR3 sequence (DNA): TGTGCCAGCAGCCAAGATCGGACTAGCTACTCCTACGAGCAGTACTTC. As protein: CASSQDRTSYSYEQYF.

The gene calls are TRBV5-1 and TRBJ1-1, with D tentatively TRBD1 (5 bases). This CDR3 contains 14 residues. Germline V CDR1 and CDR2: SGHRS, YFSETQ. V was trimmed by 3 bases and J by 5 bases, leaving 14 bases between them. The CDR3 region has the DNA TGCGCCAGCAGCTCCCATGGGGCGTCGACTGAAGCTTTCTTT. Its protein product is CASSSHGASTEAFF.

The table lists this clone with a few counts. The chain combines TRBV5-1 with TRBJ2-7; D gene unclear. Germline V gene sequence: CDR1 SGHRS, CDR2 YFSETQ. The CDR3 is made up of 15 amino acids. V was pared by 4 bases and J by 2 bases, with 16 bases between. Written as DNA, the CDR3 is TGCGCCAGCAGCCCTCCTGCGCCGGGTGCCTACGAGCAGTACTTC. It yields the protein CASSPPAPGAYEQYF.

The chain combines TRBV30 with TRBJ1-2, with a possible D match to TRBD1 (5 bases). This CDR3 is built from 13 residues. The germline CDR1 and CDR2 sequences are GTSNPN and SVGIG (reference sequence). Trimming left V 0 bases short and J 9 bases short, with 14 bases between. The CDR3 sequence is CAWSVGQGGSYTF. CDR3 bases: TGTGCCTGGAGTGTCGGGCAGGGCGGGAGCTACACCTTC.

J is TRBJ1-1 and V is TRBV11-2; D is possibly TRBD1 (5 bases). This CDR3 is built from 15 residues. The ends were cut back, 2 bases at V and 0 bases at J, with 10 bases in the middle. Germline CDR1 SGHAT, CDR2 FQNNGV. CDR3 bases: TGTGCCAGCAGCTTAAGTGGCAGGGTGAACACTGAAGCTTTCTTT. Translation gives CASSLSGRVNTEAFF.

This clone is a singleton in its sample. V usage is TRBV6-1 and J usage is TRBJ2-3; weak D call: TRBD2 (7 bases). CDR3 length: 14 residues. Trimming removed 2 bases from V and 6 bases from J, with 12 bases in between. Per the germline V gene, CDR1 is MNHNS and CDR2 is SASEGT. Written as DNA, the CDR3 is TGTGCCAGCAGTGAAAGGGGGGGGCAGGATACGCAGTATTTT. This codes for CASSERGGQDTQYF.

The chain couples TRBV27 to TRBJ1-3, with D unclear. Trimming stripped 5 bases from V and 1 base from J, with 6 bases between. CDR3 length: 13 amino acids. The V gene's germline CDR1 is MNHEY and CDR2 SMNVEV (reference sequence). CDR3 protein: CASSDYSGNTIYF. CDR3 coding DNA: TGTGCCAGCAGTGACTATTCTGGAAACACCATATATTTT.

The genes are TRBV4-1 and TRBJ2-7; the match to TRBD2 covers 12 bases. The CDR3 sequence is 16 residues long. V lost 0 bases, J lost 5 bases, and 5 bases stayed unmatched. CDR1 is MGHRA, CDR2 YSYEKL, per germline. The CDR3 DNA reads as TGCGCCAGCAGCCAAGAACCTAGCGGGAGGGTTAACGAGCAGTACTTC. Translated: CASSQEPSGRVNEQYF.

This clone was seen only once. The V call is TRBV7-9, the J call TRBJ2-4; no firm D call. With 3 bases removed from V and 0 bases from J, the gap between germline ends came to 12 bases. CDR1 and CDR2 from the germline V gene are SEHNR and FQNEAQ (reference sequence). This CDR3 comprises 16 residues. The CDR3: CASSFLAEGAKNIQYF. In nucleotides, the CDR3 is TGTGCCAGCAGCTTCCTGGCGGAAGGAGCCAAAAACATTCAGTACTTC.

This chain uses TRBV7-9 with TRBJ2-3, with D possibly matching TRBD1 (6 bases). The CDR3 extends over 15 amino acids. CDR1 and CDR2 (germline): SEHNR, FQNEAQ (reference sequence). V shed 5 bases and J shed 3 bases, with 15 bases lying between them. CDR3 in amino acids: CASSPGTSMTDTQYF. DNA for the CDR3: TGTGCCAGCAGCCCCGGGACAAGTATGACAGATACGCAGTATTTT.

This sequence joins TRBV2 and TRBJ2-2; TRBD1 matches 7 bases. CDR1 is SNHLY and CDR2 is FYNNEI in the germline V gene. The CDR3 runs 15 residues. Trimming at V came to 3 bases and at J to 4 bases, leaving 5 bases not matched to a gene. The CDR3 nucleotides are TGTGCCAGCAGTGAGCAGGGGGTTGCCACCGGGGAGCTGTTTTTT. This encodes CASSEQGVATGELFF. Variable domain in full (rest from reference TRBV2 and TRBJ2-2): EPEVTQTPSHQVTQMGQEVILRCVPISNHLYFYWYRQILGQKVEFLVSFYNNEISEKSEIFDDQFSVERPDGSNFTLKIRSTKLEDSAMYFCASSEQGVATGELFFGEGSRLTVL.

This clone was observed a few times. The chain employs TRBV7-2 and TRBJ1-6; 7 positions match TRBD1. The CDR3 loop spans 15 amino acids. Germline V gene sequence: CDR1 SGHTA, CDR2 FQGNSA. Trimming took 1 base from V and 9 from J; bases not matched to a gene: 6. The DNA of the CDR3 is TGTGCCAGCAGCTTAGAACAGGGGAGGACTTCACCCCTCCACTTT. Its protein is CASSLEQGRTSPLHF.

This rearrangement joins TRBV4-1 to TRBJ2-1; tentative D call: TRBD1 (6 bases). Trimming left V 4 bases short and J 4 bases short, with 17 bases between. Germline CDR1 and CDR2: MGHRA and YSYEKL. This CDR3 spans 16 amino acids. The CDR3 protein is CASSPSQGQTYNEQFF. CDR3 coding DNA: TGCGCCAGCAGCCCCTCCCAGGGACAAACGTACAATGAGCAGTTCTTC.